The 2 T cell receptor beta chains presented below share a single source sample, sequenced in a study of blood T cell repertoires in COVID-19. Only in-frame clones appear in the TCRdb table, and some are missing; sequencing was by immunoSEQ multiplex PCR. The table shows 85,000 to 95,000 clones, with about three quarters occurring only once. The sequenced material came from peripheral blood. All receptors derive from a man aged 65-85 years with acute or convalescent COVID-19.

The CDR3: CASPLDSLHKGDTQYF. CDR3 in DNA: TGTGCCAGCCCCCTTGACAGTCTTCATAAGGGAGATACGCAGTATTTT. The chain links TRBV2 to TRBJ2-3, with D possibly TRBD1 on 5 matching bases. Trimming removed 8 bases from V and 5 bases from J, with 23 bases in between. The germline CDR1 and CDR2 sequences are SNHLY and FYNNEI. The CDR3 sequence is 16 residues long.

The V and J genes are TRBV9 and TRBJ1-6; TRBD1 aligns across 7 bases. V was pared by 4 bases and J by 6 bases, with 7 bases of the junction left unmatched. CDR1 is SGDLS, CDR2 YYNGEE, per germline. This CDR3 is built from 15 residues. Here the CDR3 reads CASSLQTGSNSPLHF. For the CDR3, the DNA is TGTGCCAGCAGCCTCCAGACAGGGAGTAATTCACCCCTCCACTTT.